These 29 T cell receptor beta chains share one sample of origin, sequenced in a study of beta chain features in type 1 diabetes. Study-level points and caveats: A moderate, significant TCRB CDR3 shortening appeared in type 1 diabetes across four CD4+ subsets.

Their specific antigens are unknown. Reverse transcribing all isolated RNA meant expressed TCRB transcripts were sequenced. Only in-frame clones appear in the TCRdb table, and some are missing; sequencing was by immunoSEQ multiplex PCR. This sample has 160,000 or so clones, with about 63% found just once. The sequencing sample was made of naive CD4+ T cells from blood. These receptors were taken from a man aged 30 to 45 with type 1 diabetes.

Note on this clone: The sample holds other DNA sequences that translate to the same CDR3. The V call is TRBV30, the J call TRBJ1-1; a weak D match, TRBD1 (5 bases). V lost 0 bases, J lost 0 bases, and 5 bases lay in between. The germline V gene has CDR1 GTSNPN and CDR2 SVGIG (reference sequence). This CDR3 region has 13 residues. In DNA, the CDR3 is TGTGCCTGGAGTGTACAGGTGAACACTGAAGCTTTCTTT. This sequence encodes CAWSVQVNTEAFF.

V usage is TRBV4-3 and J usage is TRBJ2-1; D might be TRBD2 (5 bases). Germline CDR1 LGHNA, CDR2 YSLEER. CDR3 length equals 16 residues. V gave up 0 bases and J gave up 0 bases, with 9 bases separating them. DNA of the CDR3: TGCGCCAGCAGCCAAGATCGGGGAAGCTCCTACAATGAGCAGTTCTTC. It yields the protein CASSQDRGSSYNEQFF.

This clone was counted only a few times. The CDR3 protein is CAWDRGGEQYF. For the CDR3, the DNA is TGTGCCTGGGACAGGGGTGGCGAGCAGTACTTC. The chain carries TRBV30 and TRBJ2-7; 8 nucleotides align to TRBD1. Germline V CDR1 and CDR2: GTSNPN, SVGIG (reference sequence). There are 11 residues in the CDR3. The ends lost 5 bases at V and 6 bases at J; junction bases unmatched: 3.

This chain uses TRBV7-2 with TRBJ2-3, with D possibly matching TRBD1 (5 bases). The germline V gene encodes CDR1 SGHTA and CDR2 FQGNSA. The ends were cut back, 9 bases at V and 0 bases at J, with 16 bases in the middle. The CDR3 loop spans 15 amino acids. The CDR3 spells CASTARGISTDTQYF. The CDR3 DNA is TGTGCCAGTACCGCAAGGGGTATTAGCACAGATACGCAGTATTTT.

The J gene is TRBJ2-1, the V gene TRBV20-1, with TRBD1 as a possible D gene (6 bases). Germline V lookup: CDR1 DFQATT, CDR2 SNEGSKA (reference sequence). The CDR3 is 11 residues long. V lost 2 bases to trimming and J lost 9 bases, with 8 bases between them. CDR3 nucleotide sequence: TGCAGTGCTAGACAGGGGATTGAGCAGTTCTTC. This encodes CSARQGIEQFF.

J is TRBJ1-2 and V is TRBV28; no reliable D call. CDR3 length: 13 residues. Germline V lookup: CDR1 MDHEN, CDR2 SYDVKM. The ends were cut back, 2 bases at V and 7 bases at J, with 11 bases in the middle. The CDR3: CASSLRGSFGYTF. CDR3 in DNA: TGTGCCAGCAGTTTACGGGGATCTTTTGGCTACACCTTC.

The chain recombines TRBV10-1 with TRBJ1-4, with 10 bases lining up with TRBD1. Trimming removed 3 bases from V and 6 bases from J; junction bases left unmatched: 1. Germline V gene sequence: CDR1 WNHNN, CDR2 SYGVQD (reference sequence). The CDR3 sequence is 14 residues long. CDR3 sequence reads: CASSDGTGDEKLFF. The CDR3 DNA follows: TGCGCCAGCAGTGATGGGACAGGGGATGAAAAACTGTTTTTT.

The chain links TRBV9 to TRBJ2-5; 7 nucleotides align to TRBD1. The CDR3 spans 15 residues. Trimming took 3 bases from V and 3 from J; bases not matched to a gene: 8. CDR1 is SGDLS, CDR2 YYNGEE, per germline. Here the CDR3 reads CASSDGQARKETQYF. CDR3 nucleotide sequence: TGTGCCAGCAGCGACGGACAGGCCCGAAAAGAGACCCAGTACTTC.

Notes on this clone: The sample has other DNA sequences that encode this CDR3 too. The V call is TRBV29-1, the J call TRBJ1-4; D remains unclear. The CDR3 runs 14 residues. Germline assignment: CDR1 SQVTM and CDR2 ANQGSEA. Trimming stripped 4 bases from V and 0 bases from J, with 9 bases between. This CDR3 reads CSVAEYATNEKLFF. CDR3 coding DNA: TGCAGCGTTGCTGAGTACGCAACTAATGAAAAACTGTTTTTT.

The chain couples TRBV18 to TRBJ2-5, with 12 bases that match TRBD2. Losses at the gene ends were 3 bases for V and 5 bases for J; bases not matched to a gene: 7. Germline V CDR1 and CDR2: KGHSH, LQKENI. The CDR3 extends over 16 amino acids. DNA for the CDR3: TGTGCCAGCTCACCTGTCGGACTAGCGGGGATTGAGACCCAGTACTTC. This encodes CASSPVGLAGIETQYF.

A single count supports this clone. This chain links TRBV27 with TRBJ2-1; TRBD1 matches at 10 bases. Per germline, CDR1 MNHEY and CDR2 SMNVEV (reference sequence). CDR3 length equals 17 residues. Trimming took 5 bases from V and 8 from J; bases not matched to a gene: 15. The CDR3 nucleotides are TGTGCCAGCAGTGCCGGATTTCCGGGACAGGGGTCGGATGAGCAGTTCTTC. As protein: CASSAGFPGQGSDEQFF.

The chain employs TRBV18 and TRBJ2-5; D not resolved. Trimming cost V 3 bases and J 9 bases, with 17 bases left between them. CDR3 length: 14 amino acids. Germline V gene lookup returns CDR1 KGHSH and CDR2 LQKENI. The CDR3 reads CASSPDATRSPQYF. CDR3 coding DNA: TGTGCCAGCTCACCGGACGCTACCCGCTCGCCCCAGTACTTC.

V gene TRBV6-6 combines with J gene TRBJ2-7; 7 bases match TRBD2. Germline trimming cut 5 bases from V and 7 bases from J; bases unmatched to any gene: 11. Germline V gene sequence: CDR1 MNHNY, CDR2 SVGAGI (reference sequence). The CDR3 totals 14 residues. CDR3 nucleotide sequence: TGTGCCAGCAGTCAACTCAGGGAGGGTGATGAGCAGTACTTC. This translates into CASSQLREGDEQYF.

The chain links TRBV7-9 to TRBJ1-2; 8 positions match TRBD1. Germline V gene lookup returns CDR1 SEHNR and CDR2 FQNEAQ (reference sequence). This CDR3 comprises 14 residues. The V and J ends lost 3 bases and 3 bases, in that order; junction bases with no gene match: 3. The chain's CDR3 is CASSLPTGDYGYTF. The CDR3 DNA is TGTGCCAGCAGCTTGCCGACAGGGGACTATGGCTACACCTTC.

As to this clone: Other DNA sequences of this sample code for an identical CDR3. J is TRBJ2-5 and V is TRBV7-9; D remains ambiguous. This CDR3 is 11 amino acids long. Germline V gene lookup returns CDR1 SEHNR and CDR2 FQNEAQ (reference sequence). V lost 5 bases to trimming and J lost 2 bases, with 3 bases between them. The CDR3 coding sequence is TGTGCCAGCAGCCCACAAGAGACCCAGTACTTC. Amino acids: CASSPQETQYF.

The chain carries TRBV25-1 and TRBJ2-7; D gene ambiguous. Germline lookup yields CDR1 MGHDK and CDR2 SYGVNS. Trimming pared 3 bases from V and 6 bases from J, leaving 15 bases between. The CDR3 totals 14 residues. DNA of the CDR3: TGTGCCAGCAGTGAGGGGATTGGGTTTAGCGAGCAGTACTTC. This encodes CASSEGIGFSEQYF.

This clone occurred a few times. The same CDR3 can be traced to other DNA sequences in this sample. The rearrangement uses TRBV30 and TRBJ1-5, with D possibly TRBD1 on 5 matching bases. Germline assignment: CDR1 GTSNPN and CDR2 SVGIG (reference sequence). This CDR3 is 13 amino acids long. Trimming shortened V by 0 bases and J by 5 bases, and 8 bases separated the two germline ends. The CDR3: CAWSVGTDQPQHF. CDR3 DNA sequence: TGTGCCTGGAGTGTCGGGACGGATCAGCCCCAGCATTTT.

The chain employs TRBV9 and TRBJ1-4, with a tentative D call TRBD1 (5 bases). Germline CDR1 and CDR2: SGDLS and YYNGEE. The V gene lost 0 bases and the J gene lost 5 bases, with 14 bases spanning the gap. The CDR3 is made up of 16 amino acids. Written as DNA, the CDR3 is TGTGCCAGCAGCGTAGGAGTTGGGTACAGGAATGAAAAACTGTTTTTT. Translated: CASSVGVGYRNEKLFF. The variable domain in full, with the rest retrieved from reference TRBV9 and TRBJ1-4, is DSGVTQTPKHLITATGQRVTLRCSPRSGDLSVYWYQQSLDQGLQFLIQYYNGEERAKGNILERFSAQQFPDLHSELNLSSLELGDSALYFCASSVGVGYRNEKLFFGSGTQLSVL.

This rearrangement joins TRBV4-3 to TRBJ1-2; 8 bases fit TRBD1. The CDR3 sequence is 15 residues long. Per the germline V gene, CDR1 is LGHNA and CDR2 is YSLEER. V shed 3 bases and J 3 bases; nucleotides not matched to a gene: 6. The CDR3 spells CASSHRQQGDYGYTF. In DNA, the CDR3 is TGCGCCAGCAGCCATAGGCAACAGGGGGACTATGGCTACACCTTC.

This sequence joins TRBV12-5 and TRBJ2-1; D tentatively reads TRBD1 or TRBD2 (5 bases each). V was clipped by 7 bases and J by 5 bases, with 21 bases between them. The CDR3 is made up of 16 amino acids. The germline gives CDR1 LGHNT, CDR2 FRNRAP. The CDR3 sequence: CASAPQATGTHNEQFF. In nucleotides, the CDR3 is TGTGCTAGTGCCCCGCAGGCGACCGGGACCCACAATGAGCAGTTCTTC.

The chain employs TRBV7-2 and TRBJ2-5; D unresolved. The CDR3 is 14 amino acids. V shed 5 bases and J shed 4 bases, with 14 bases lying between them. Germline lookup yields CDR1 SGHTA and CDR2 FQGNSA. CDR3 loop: CASSVVHVTETQYF. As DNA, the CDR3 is TGTGCCAGCAGCGTAGTCCACGTAACAGAGACCCAGTACTTC.

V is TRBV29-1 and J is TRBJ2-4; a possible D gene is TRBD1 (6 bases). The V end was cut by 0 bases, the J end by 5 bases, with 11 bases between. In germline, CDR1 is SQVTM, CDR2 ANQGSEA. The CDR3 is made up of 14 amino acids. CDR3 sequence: CSVEDPGVENIQYF. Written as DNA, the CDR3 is TGCAGCGTTGAAGATCCAGGGGTGGAAAACATTCAGTACTTC.

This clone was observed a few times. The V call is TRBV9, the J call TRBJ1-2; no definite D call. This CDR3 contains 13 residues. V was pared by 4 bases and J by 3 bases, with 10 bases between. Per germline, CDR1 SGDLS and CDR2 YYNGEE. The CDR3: CASSPSLDYGYTF. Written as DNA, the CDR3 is TGTGCCAGCAGCCCCTCGCTGGACTATGGCTACACCTTC.

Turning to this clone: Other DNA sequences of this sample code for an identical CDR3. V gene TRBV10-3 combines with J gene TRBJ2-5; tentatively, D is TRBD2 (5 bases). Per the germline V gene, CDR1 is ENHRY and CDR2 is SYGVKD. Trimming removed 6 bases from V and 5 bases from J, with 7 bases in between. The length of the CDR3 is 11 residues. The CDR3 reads CAIREEETQYF. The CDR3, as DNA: TGTGCCATCAGGGAGGAGGAGACCCAGTACTTC.

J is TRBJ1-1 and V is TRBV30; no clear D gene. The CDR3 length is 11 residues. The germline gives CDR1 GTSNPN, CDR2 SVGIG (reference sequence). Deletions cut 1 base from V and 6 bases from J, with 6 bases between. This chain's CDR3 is CAWSGVAEAFF. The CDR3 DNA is TGTGCCTGGAGTGGGGTTGCTGAAGCTTTCTTT.

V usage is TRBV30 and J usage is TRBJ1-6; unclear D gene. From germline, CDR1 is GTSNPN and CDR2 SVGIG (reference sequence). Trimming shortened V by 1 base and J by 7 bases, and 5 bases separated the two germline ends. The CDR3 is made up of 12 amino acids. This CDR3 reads CAWSGTNSPLHF. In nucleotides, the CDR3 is TGTGCCTGGAGTGGGACCAATTCACCCCTCCACTTT.

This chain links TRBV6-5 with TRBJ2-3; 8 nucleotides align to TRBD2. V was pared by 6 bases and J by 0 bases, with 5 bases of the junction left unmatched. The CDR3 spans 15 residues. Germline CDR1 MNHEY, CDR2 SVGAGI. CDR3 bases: TGTGCCAGCAGAAGCGGGGGACGAAGCACAGATACGCAGTATTTT. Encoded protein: CASRSGGRSTDTQYF.

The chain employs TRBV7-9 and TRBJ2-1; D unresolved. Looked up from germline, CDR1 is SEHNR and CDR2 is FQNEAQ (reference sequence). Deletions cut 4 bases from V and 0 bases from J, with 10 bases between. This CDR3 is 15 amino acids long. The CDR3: CASSSWGSSYNEQFF. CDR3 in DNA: TGTGCCAGCAGCTCGTGGGGATCCTCCTACAATGAGCAGTTCTTC.

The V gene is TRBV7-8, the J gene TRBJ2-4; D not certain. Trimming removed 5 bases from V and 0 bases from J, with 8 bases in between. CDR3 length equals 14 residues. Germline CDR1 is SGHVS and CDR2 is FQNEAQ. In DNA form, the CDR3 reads TGTGCCAGCAGCCCTTCTCTAGCCAAAAACATTCAGTACTTC. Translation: CASSPSLAKNIQYF.